This TCR beta chain was identified during a study of blood T cell repertoires in COVID-19. Background on the study: Nucleic acid was either cDNA or gDNA, and it came from T cells, B-cell-depleted T cells, or PBMCs.

Germline V gene lookup returns CDR1 KGHDR and CDR2 SFDVKD. The CDR3 contains 13 residues. The ends were cut back, 5 bases at V and 4 bases at J, with 10 bases in the middle. Per the study methods: Reference gene primer amplification yielded estimated nucleated cell counts. Using immunoSEQ multiplex PCR, the repertoire was profiled, and TCRdb retains in-frame clones only, with some absent. V and J calls and clone size are as listed in that table; D and trimming were resolved from the DNA. Counted here are over 110,000 clones, 70% to 90% occurring once; the ten biggest clones make up 28%. This receptor was taken from a human donor in a cohort sampled during active COVID-19. The chain joins TRBV24-1 to TRBJ1-2; tentatively, D is TRBD1 (5 bases). The sample comprised peripheral blood. The CDR3: CATSVGEGYGYTF. For the CDR3, the DNA is TGTGCCACCAGTGTAGGGGAGGGCTATGGCTACACCTTC.